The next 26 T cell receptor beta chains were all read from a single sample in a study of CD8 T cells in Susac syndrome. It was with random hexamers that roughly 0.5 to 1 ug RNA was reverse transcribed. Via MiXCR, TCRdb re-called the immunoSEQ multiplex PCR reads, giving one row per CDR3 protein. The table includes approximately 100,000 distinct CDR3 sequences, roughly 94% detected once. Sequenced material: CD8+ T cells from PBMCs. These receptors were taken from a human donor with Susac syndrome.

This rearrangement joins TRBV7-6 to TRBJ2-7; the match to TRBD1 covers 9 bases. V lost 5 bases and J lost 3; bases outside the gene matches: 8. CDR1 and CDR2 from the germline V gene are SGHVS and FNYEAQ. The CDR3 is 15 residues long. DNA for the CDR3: TGTGCCAGCAGCACCAGGACAGGGGAGATCTACGAGCAGTACTTC. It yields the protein CASSTRTGEIYEQYF.

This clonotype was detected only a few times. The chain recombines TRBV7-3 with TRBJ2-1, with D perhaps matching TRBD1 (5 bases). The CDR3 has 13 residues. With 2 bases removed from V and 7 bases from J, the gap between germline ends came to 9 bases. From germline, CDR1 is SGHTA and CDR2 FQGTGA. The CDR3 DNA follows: TGTGCCAGCAGCTTACAGGGCTCAAATGAGCAGTTCTTC. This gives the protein CASSLQGSNEQFF. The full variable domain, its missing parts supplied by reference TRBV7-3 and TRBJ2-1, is GAGVSQTPSNKVTEKGKYVELRCDPISGHTALYWYRQSLGQGPEFLIYFQGTGAADDSGLPNDRFFAVRPEGSVSTLKIQRTERGDSAVYLCASSLQGSNEQFFGPGTRLTVL.

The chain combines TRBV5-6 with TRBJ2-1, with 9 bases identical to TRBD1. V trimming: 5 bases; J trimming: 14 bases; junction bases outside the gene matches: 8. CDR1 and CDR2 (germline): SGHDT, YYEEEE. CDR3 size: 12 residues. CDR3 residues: CASSIQGQGEFF. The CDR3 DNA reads TGTGCCAGCAGTATACAGGGACAGGGAGAGTTCTTC.

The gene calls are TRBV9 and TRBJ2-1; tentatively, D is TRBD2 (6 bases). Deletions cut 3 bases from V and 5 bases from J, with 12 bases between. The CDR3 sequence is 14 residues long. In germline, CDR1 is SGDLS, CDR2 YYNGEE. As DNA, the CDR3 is TGTGCCAGCAGCGACGGGGGACTTAACAATGAGCAGTTCTTC. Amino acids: CASSDGGLNNEQFF.

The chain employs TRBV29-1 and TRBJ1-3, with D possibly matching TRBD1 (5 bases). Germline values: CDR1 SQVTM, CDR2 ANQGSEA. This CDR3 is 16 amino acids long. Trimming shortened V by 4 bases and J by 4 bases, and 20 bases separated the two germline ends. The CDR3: CSVVGEEAEHGNTIYF. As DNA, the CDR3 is TGCAGCGTTGTGGGGGAAGAGGCGGAGCACGGAAACACCATATATTTT.

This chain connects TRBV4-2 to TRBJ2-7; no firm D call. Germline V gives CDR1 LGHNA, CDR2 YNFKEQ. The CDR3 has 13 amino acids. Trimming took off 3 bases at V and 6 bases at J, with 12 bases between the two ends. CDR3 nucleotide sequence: TGTGCCAGCAGCCAGGTTTCCAGGACCGAGCAGTACTTC. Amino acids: CASSQVSRTEQYF.

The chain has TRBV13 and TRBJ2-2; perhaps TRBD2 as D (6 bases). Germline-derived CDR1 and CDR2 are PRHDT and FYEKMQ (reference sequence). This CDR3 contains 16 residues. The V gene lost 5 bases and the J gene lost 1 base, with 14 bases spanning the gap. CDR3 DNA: TGTGCCAGCAGCCCGCGGGGAGCCGAGAACACCGGGGAGCTGTTTTTT. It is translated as CASSPRGAENTGELFF. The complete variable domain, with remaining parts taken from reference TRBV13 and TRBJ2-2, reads AAGVIQSPRHLIKEKRETATLKCYPIPRHDTVYWYQQGPGQDPQFLISFYEKMQSDKGSIPDRFSAQQFSDYHSELNMSSLELGDSALYFCASSPRGAENTGELFFGEGSRLTVL.

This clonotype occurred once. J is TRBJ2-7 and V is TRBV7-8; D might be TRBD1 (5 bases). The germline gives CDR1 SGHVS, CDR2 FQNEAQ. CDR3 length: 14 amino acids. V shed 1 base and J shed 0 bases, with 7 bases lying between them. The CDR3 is CASSLDRFSYEQYF. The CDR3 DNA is TGTGCCAGCAGCTTAGACAGGTTCTCCTACGAGCAGTACTTC.

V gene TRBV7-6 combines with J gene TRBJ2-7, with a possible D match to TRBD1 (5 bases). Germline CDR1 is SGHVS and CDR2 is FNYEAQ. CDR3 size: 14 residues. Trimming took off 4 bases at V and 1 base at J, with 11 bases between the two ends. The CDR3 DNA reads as TGTGCCAGCAGCTCCCCAGGGAATTCCTACGAGCAGTACTTC. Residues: CASSSPGNSYEQYF.

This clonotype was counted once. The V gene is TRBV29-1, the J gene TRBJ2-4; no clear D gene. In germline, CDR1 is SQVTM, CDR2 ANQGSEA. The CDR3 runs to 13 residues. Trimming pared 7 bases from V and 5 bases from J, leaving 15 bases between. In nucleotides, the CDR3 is TGCAGCGCGTTGGATCACTACGAAAACATTCAGTACTTC. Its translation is CSALDHYENIQYF.

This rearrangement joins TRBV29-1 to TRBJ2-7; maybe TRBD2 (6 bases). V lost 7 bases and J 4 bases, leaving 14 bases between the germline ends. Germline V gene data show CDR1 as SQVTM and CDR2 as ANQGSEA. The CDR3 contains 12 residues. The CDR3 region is CSALGTFYEQYF. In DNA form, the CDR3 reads TGCAGCGCCTTGGGGACTTTTTACGAGCAGTACTTC.

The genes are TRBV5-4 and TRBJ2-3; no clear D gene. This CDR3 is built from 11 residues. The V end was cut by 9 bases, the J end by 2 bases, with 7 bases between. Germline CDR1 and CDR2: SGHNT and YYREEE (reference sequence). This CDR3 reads CATGPTDTQYF. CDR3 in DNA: TGTGCCACCGGGCCCACAGATACGCAGTATTTT.

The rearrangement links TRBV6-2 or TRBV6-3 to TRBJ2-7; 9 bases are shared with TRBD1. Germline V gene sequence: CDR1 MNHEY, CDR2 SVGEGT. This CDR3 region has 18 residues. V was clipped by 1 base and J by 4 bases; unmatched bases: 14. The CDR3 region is CASSYFLPGQGSQYEQYF. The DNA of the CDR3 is TGTGCCAGCAGTTACTTCCTTCCGGGACAGGGAAGTCAGTACGAGCAGTACTTC.

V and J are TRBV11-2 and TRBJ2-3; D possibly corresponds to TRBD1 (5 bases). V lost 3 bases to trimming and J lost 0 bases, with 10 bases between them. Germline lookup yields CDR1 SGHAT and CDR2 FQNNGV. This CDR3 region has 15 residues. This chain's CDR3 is CASSFRQRSTDTQYF. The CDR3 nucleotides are TGTGCCAGCAGCTTTAGACAGCGCAGCACAGATACGCAGTATTTT.

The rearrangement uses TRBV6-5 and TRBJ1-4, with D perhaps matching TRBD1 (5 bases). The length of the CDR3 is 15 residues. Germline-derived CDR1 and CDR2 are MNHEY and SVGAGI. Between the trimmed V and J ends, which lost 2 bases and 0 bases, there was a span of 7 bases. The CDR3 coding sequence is TGTGCCAGCAGTTACACGACAGCAACTAATGAAAAACTGTTTTTT. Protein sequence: CASSYTTATNEKLFF.

CDR3 sequence: CASSPGRAQHF. The CDR3 DNA follows: TGTGCCAGCAGCCCGGGAAGGGCCCAGCATTTT. The V and J genes are TRBV6-1 and TRBJ1-5; D is undetermined. Looked up from germline, CDR1 is MNHNS and CDR2 is SASEGT. This CDR3 has 11 amino acids. V lost 6 bases and J 11 bases, leaving 11 bases between the germline ends.

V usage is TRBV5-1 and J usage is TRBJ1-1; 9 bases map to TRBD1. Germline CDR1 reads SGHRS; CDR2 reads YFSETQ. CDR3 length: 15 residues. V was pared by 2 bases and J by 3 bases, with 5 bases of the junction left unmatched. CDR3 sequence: CASSLWTGADTEAFF. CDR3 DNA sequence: TGCGCCAGCAGCTTATGGACAGGGGCCGACACTGAAGCTTTCTTT. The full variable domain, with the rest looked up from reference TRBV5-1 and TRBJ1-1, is KAGVTQTPRYLIKTRGQQVTLSCSPISGHRSVSWYQQTPGQGLQFLFEYFSETQRNKGNFPGRFSGRQFSNSRSEMNVSTLELGDSALYLCASSLWTGADTEAFFGQGTRLTVV.

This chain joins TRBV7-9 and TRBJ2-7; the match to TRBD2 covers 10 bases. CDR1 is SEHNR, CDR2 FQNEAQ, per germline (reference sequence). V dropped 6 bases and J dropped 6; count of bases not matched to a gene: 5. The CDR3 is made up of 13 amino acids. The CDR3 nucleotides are TGTGCCAGCAGTCCCGGGACTAGCGTCGAGCAGTACTTC. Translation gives CASSPGTSVEQYF.

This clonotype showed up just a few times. Here the CDR3 reads CASSDTAGTKSTDTQYF. In DNA, the CDR3 is TGTGCCAGCAGCGACACGGCCGGGACCAAGAGCACAGATACGCAGTATTTT. V is TRBV7-3 and J is TRBJ2-3, with D perhaps TRBD1 or TRBD2 (5 bases each). There are 17 residues in the CDR3. Germline lookup yields CDR1 SGHTA and CDR2 FQGTGA. Trimming pared 5 bases from V and 0 bases from J, leaving 18 bases between.

CDR3 amino acids: CASSQDTNTEAFF. The CDR3 coding sequence is TGTGCCAGCAGCCAGGACACAAACACTGAAGCTTTCTTT. The rearrangement links TRBV6-5 to TRBJ1-1, with a possible D match to TRBD1 (5 bases). The germline V gene encodes CDR1 MNHEY and CDR2 SVGAGI. The CDR3 sequence is 13 residues long. The germline V and J ends were trimmed by 6 bases and 2 bases, with 10 bases remaining between them.

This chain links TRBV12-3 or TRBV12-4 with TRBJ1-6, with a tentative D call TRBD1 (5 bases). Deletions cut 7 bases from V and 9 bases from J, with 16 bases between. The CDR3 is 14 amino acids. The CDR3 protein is CASKEGTGGSPLHF. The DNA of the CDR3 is TGTGCCAGCAAGGAAGGGACGGGAGGTTCACCCCTCCACTTT.

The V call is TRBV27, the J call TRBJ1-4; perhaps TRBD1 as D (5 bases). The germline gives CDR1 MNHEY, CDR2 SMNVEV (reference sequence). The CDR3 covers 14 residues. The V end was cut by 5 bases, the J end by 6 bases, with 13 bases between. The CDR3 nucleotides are TGTGCCAGCAGTAGGGACCCGAGGGATGAAAAACTGTTTTTT. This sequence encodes CASSRDPRDEKLFF.

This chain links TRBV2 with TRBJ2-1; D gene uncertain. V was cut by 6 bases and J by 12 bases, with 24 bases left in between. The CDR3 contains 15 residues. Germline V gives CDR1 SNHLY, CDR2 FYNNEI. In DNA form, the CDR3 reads TGTGCCAGCAGCTGGGCGGTGGGGTCCCCCCGTAGGCAGTTCTTC. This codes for CASSWAVGSPRRQFF.

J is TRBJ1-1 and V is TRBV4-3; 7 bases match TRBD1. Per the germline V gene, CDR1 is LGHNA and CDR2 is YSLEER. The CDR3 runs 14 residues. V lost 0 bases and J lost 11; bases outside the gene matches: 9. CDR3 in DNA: TGCGCCAGCAGCCAAGAGCGGGACAGCCCTGGTGCTTTCTTT. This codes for CASSQERDSPGAFF.

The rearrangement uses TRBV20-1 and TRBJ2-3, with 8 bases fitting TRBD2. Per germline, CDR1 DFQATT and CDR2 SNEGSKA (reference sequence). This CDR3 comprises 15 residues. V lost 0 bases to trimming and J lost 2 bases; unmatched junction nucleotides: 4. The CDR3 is CSARDRGGLTDTQYF. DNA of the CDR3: TGCAGTGCTAGAGATCGGGGGGGGCTCACAGATACGCAGTATTTT.

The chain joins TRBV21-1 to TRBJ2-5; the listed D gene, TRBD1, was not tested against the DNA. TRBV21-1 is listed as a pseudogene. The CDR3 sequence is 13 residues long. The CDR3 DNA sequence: TGTGCCAGCATCAGGACAGGGGAAGAGACCCAGTACTTC. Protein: CASIRTGEETQYF.